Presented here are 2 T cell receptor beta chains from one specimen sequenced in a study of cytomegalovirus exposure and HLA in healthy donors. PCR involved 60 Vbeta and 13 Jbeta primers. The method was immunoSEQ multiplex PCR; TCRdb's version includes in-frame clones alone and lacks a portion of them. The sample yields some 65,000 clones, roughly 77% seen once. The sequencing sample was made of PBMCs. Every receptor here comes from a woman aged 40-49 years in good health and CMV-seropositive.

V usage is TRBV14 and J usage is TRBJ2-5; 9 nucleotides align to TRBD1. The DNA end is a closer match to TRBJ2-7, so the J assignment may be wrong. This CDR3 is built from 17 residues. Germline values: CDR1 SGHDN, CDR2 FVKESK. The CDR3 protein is CASSLYSRQGEIGEQYF. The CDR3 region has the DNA TGTGCCAGCAGCCTCTACTCCCGACAGGGGGAAATTGGCGAGCAGTACTTC.

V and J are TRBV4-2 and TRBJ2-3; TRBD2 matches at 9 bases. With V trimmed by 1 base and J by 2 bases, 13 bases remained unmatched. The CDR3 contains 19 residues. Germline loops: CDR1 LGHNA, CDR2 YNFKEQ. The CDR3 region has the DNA TGTGCCAGCAGCCAAGGACCAGGGGCCCTAGCGGGACTCACAGATACGCAGTATTTT. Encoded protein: CASSQGPGALAGLTDTQYF.